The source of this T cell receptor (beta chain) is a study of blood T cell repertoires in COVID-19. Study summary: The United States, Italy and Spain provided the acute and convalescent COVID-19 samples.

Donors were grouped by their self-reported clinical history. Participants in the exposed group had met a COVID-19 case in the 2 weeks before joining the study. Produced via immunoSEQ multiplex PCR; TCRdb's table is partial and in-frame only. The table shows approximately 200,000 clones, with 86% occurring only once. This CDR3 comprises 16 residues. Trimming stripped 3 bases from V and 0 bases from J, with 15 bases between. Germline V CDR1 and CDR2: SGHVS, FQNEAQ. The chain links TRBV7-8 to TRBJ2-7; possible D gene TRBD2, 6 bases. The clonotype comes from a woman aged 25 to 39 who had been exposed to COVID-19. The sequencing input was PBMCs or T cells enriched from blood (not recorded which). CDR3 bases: TGTGCCAGCAGCTTGCGTGGGAGGACGGTCTCCTACGAGCAGTACTTC. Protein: CASSLRGRTVSYEQYF.